The 20 T cell receptor beta chains reported below all come from one sample, sequenced in a study of T cells in Graves' hyperthyroidism and ophthalmopathy. Amplification of TCR beta CDR3 regions was performed using RNA transcripts as template. Researchers ran a first-round RT-PCR on the TCR CDR3 using the HTBI primer set. TCRdb re-called the multiplex PCR reads with MiXCR, one entry per CDR3 protein. The sample comprises about 610,000 distinct CDR3 sequences, 15% to 20% of which are singletons, and under 3.5% rests with the top ten. The material sequenced was blood. These receptors came from a middle-aged woman with Graves' ophthalmopathy.

The table lists this clonotype with many counts. The chain has TRBV12-3 or TRBV12-4 and TRBJ1-2; perhaps TRBD1 as D (5 bases). CDR3 length equals 14 residues. Trimming took 5 bases from V and 2 from J, leaving 12 bases between them. In nucleotides, the CDR3 is TGTGCCAGCAGTCACGGGACGGTAAACTATGGCTACACCTTC. It encodes CASSHGTVNYGYTF.

This clonotype was recorded at least ten times. The J gene is TRBJ2-7, the V gene TRBV5-1; TRBD2 is a possible D gene (7 bases). The V gene lost 6 bases and the J gene lost 3 bases, with 16 bases spanning the gap. CDR1 SGHRS and CDR2 YFSETQ come from the germline V gene. CDR3 size: 14 residues. In DNA, the CDR3 is TGCGCCAGCACCTCTGGGGGGGCACGCTACGAGCAGTACTTC. Protein sequence: CASTSGGARYEQYF.

Note on this clonotype: A much larger clone differs from this one at a single base, so this may be a read error. The chain couples TRBV3-1 to TRBJ2-7; possible D gene TRBD2, 5 bases. The CDR3 loop spans 14 amino acids. V lost 4 bases, J lost 0 bases, and 10 bases lay in between. Germline V lookup: CDR1 LGHDT, CDR2 YNNKEL (reference sequence). This chain's CDR3 is CASSPDGISYEQYF. CDR3 sequence (DNA): TGTGCCAGCAGCCCTGACGGGATCTCCTACGAGCAGTACTTC.

This clonotype was counted at least ten times. The chain couples TRBV27 to TRBJ2-3, with D perhaps matching TRBD1 (6 bases). Looked up from germline, CDR1 is MNHEY and CDR2 is SMNVEV (reference sequence). The CDR3 totals 14 residues. V was shortened by 6 bases and J by 6 bases, with 16 bases between the two germline ends. Written as DNA, the CDR3 is TGTGCCAGCAGAACAGGGCCTGGGTATGATACGCAGTATTTT. It translates to CASRTGPGYDTQYF.

This clonotype turned up a few times. This chain joins TRBV10-3 and TRBJ2-5; the match to TRBD2 covers 8 bases. The V gene end was trimmed by 11 bases and the J gene end by 1 base; junction bases not matched to a gene: 6. The CDR3 contains 13 residues. Looked up from germline, CDR1 is ENHRY and CDR2 is SYGVKD. The CDR3 nucleotides are TGTGCCGTCCGCGGGGGGTTCCAAGAGACCCAGTACTTC. Amino acids: CAVRGGFQETQYF.

This clonotype was seen a handful of times. The chain recombines TRBV5-1 with TRBJ2-7; TRBD2 matches 8 bases. Trimming took 3 bases from V and 3 from J; bases not matched to a gene: 14. The germline V gene encodes CDR1 SGHRS and CDR2 YFSETQ. The CDR3 runs to 17 residues. The CDR3 nucleotides are TGCGCCAGCAGCTCTCCGACAGCCGGGGGGGCTCGCTACGAGCAGTACTTC. This sequence encodes CASSSPTAGGARYEQYF.

This clonotype was recorded many times. CDR3 nucleotides: TGCGCCAGCAGCTTGGTGGTTCAGGGAGGATATGAGCAGTACTTC. It yields the protein CASSLVVQGGYEQYF. V gene TRBV5-1 combines with J gene TRBJ2-7; weak D call: TRBD2 (6 bases). CDR1 and CDR2 from the germline V gene are SGHRS and YFSETQ. V shed 0 bases and J shed 7 bases, with 17 bases lying between them. The CDR3 has 15 residues.

V and J are TRBV5-1 and TRBJ2-5, with TRBD2 as a possible D gene (6 bases). Germline CDR1 reads SGHRS; CDR2 reads YFSETQ. The CDR3 loop spans 15 amino acids. The V end was cut by 6 bases, the J end by 2 bases, with 17 bases between. CDR3 sequence reads: CASTVGGPYQETQYF. The CDR3 DNA reads as TGCGCCAGCACGGTAGGAGGGCCCTATCAAGAGACCCAGTACTTC. Full variable domain (rest looked up from reference TRBV5-1 and TRBJ2-5): KAGVTQTPRYLIKTRGQQVTLSCSPISGHRSVSWYQQTPGQGLQFLFEYFSETQRNKGNFPGRFSGRQFSNSRSEMNVSTLELGDSALYLCASTVGGPYQETQYFGPGTRLLVL.

This clonotype showed up many times. J is TRBJ1-1 and V is TRBV12-3 or TRBV12-4; weak D call: TRBD1 (6 bases). V was clipped by 5 bases and J by 0 bases, with 10 bases between them. This CDR3 region has 14 residues. This CDR3 reads CASSRGAMNTEAFF. The DNA of the CDR3 is TGTGCCAGCAGTCGGGGGGCTATGAACACTGAAGCTTTCTTT.

Note on this clonotype: A much larger clone is a single base away; this may be a read error. The chain links TRBV6-9 to TRBJ2-7, with 10 bases identical to TRBD2. This CDR3 is built from 16 residues. Germline V gene lookup returns CDR1 MNHGY and CDR2 SVAAGI. The CDR3 region is CASSEVRASGSHEQYF. CDR3 in DNA: TGCGCCAGCAGTGAGGTTAGGGCTAGCGGGAGTCACGAGCAGTACTTC.

At least ten counts were recorded for this clonotype. J is TRBJ2-1 and V is TRBV2, with a possible D match to TRBD2 (6 bases). V dropped 4 bases and J dropped 8 bases, with 15 bases sitting between them. The CDR3 sequence is 14 residues long. Germline CDR1 is SNHLY and CDR2 is FYNNEI. Written as DNA, the CDR3 is TGTGCCAGCAGTGTTGCGGGGCCCGGGGATGAGCAGTTCTTC. Encoded protein: CASSVAGPGDEQFF. Supplemented by reference TRBV2 and TRBJ2-1, the full variable domain reads EPEVTQTPSHQVTQMGQEVILRCVPISNHLYFYWYRQILGQKVEFLVSFYNNEISEKSEIFDDQFSVERPDGSNFTLKIRSTKLEDSAMYFCASSVAGPGDEQFFGPGTRLTVL.

This rearrangement joins TRBV6-1 to TRBJ2-3; TRBD1 might be the D (6 bases). The V gene's germline CDR1 is MNHNS and CDR2 SASEGT. Trimming removed 7 bases from V and 0 bases from J, with 20 bases in between. The CDR3 totals 17 residues. CDR3 region: CASKPLQGDFSTDTQYF. DNA of the CDR3: TGTGCCAGCAAACCTTTACAGGGTGATTTTAGCACAGATACGCAGTATTTT.

This clonotype was detected only a few times. The chain has TRBV24-1 and TRBJ2-1; the match to TRBD2 covers 8 bases. Germline trimming cut 3 bases from V and 3 bases from J; bases unmatched to any gene: 12. The CDR3 runs to 18 residues. CDR1 and CDR2 (germline): KGHDR, SFDVKD. The CDR3 sequence is CATSDMRMGTSYYNEQFF. The CDR3 coding sequence is TGTGCCACCAGTGATATGCGTATGGGGACTAGTTACTACAATGAGCAGTTCTTC.

This clonotype occurred a few times. It may be a read error: a sequence one base away is much more abundant. The chain uses TRBV3-1 and TRBJ2-1; the match to TRBD1 covers 8 bases. Germline V gene lookup returns CDR1 LGHDT and CDR2 YNNKEL (reference sequence). This CDR3 is built from 15 residues. With V trimmed by 2 bases and J by 5 bases, 5 bases remained unmatched. This chain's CDR3 is CASSQTQGGHNEQFF. Here the CDR3 DNA reads TGTGCCAGCAGCCAAACACAGGGGGGCCACAATGAGCAGTTCTTC.

This clonotype was observed many times. The gene calls are TRBV27 and TRBJ2-5, with 9 bases fitting TRBD2. The CDR3 totals 15 residues. Germline trimming cut 5 bases from V and 3 bases from J; bases unmatched to any gene: 7. Germline values: CDR1 MNHEY, CDR2 SMNVEV (reference sequence). CDR3 residues: CASSTSGTSKETQYF. CDR3 nucleotide sequence: TGTGCCAGCAGTACCTCCGGGACTAGCAAAGAGACCCAGTACTTC.

The sample holds a few counts of this clonotype. This may be a read error, as it is one base from a much larger clone. The V gene is TRBV2, the J gene TRBJ2-5; TRBD1 aligns across 8 bases. The J segment lost 7 bases and the V segment lost 2 bases, leaving 12 bases of the junction unmatched. The CDR3 length is 16 residues. The germline CDR1 and CDR2 sequences are SNHLY and FYNNEI. CDR3 sequence: CASSEMGRGRRGTQYF. In nucleotides, the CDR3 is TGTGCCAGCAGTGAAATGGGCAGGGGGCGAAGAGGGACCCAGTACTTC.

This clonotype was recorded at least ten times. The DNA of the CDR3 is TGTGCCAGCAGTGCCAGGGGCCGGACGACAGCCTATTATGGCTACACCTTC. Translated: CASSARGRTTAYYGYTF. The gene calls are TRBV2 and TRBJ1-2; D may be TRBD1 (6 bases). The CDR3 has 17 residues. V was pared by 4 bases and J by 5 bases, with 23 bases between. The germline CDR1 and CDR2 sequences are SNHLY and FYNNEI. Full variable domain (rest looked up from reference TRBV2 and TRBJ1-2): EPEVTQTPSHQVTQMGQEVILRCVPISNHLYFYWYRQILGQKVEFLVSFYNNEISEKSEIFDDQFSVERPDGSNFTLKIRSTKLEDSAMYFCASSARGRTTAYYGYTFGSGTRLTVV.

This clonotype was recorded many times. V and J are TRBV4-1 and TRBJ1-5; D is possibly TRBD1 (5 bases). Trimming removed 5 bases from V and 0 bases from J, with 11 bases in between. CDR3 length: 15 amino acids. The V gene's germline CDR1 is MGHRA and CDR2 YSYEKL. The CDR3 DNA is TGCGCCAGCAGCGCACAGGACCGTAGCAATCAGCCCCAGCATTTT. Translation: CASSAQDRSNQPQHF.

In its sample, this clonotype was seen a few times. The rearrangement joins TRBV11-2 to TRBJ2-3, with a weak D call TRBD2 (7 bases). Trimming pared 6 bases from V and 4 bases from J, leaving 20 bases between. The V gene's germline CDR1 is SGHAT and CDR2 FQNNGV. The CDR3 contains 16 residues. For the CDR3, the DNA is TGTGCCAGCAGTTCTAGACTGGGGGGGCCCCCAGATACGCAGTATTTT. Its protein product is CASSSRLGGPPDTQYF.

A few counts support this clonotype. The V call is TRBV5-1, the J call TRBJ2-1, with D maybe TRBD1 (6 bases). The germline V gene encodes CDR1 SGHRS and CDR2 YFSETQ. V was trimmed by 3 bases and J by 2 bases, leaving 12 bases between them. The CDR3 totals 15 residues. The chain's CDR3 is CASSSVWGPYNEQFF. In DNA form, the CDR3 reads TGCGCCAGCAGCTCGGTCTGGGGGCCCTACAATGAGCAGTTCTTC.